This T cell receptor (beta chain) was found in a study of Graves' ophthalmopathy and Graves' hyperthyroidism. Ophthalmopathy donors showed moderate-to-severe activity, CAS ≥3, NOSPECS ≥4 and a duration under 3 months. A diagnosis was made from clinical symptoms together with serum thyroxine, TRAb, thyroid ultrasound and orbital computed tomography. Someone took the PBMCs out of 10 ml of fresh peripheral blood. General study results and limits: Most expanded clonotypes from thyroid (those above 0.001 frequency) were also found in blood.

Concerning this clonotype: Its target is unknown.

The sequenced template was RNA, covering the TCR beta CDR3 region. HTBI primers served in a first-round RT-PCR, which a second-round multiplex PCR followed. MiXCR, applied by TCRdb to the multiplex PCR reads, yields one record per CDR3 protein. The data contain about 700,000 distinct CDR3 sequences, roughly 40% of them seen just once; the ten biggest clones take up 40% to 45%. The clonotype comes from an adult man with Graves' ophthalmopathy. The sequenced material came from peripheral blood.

The DNA of the CDR3 is TGTGCCAGCAGACCCCCCACCGACAGGGGTGGAAAAACTGAAGCTTTCTTT. It specifies CASRPPTDRGGKTEAFF. The gene calls are TRBV25-1 and TRBJ1-1; 8 positions agree with TRBD1. The J segment lost 5 bases and the V segment lost 6 bases, leaving 17 bases of the junction unmatched. Germline CDR1 MGHDK, CDR2 SYGVNS. The CDR3 runs 17 residues.